These T cell receptor beta chains were read from a single sample in a study of CD8+CD57+ T cells in acquired aplastic anemia. A single record per CDR3 protein comes from TCRdb applying MiXCR to the reads. This sample has about 160,000 distinct CDR3 sequences, with about 45% found just once. The sequenced sample was sorted CD4+, CD8+, or CD8+CD57+ T cells (not recorded which) from PBMCs. These receptors came from a human donor with aplastic anemia. Each CDR3 is given with its conserved first and last residue. Fields, in order: clone size, J gene, V gene, CDR3 length, CDR3 protein. Part of the rows lack a size; the others show once, few, many or a class for expanded clones.

many	TRBJ2-3	TRBV16	17	CASSQSTLAGGSDTQYF
many	TRBJ2-3	TRBV29-1	16	CSVLGQTSGRTDTQYF
many	TRBJ1-5	TRBV2	13	CASQGQTNQPQHF
-	TRBJ2-1	TRBV25-1	17	CASSEGRQGAGNNEQFF
-	TRBJ2-7	TRBV20-1	13	CSASFSGVNEQYF
once	TRBJ1-2	TRBV5-1	17	CASSLWGWRKDVWGYTF
once	TRBJ1-5	TRBV20-1	12	CSARDKGFLQHF
few	TRBJ2-5	TRBV7-2	15	CASRLTSGSRETQYF
-	TRBJ2-7	TRBV7-8	12	CASSSWAGEQYF
many	TRBJ2-7	TRBV12-5	14	CASGLGEGGNEQYF
many	TRBJ2-7	TRBV27	15	CASSSPSVGRGEQYF
many	TRBJ2-7	TRBV12-3/TRBV12-4	11	CASSYNYEQYF
many	TRBJ1-1	TRBV5-1	14	CASSSWGEGTEAFF
-	TRBJ2-3	TRBV2	18	CASSEGWASGYYTDTQYF
-	TRBJ2-7	TRBV7-9	13	CASSLLAGYEQYF
-	TRBJ2-7	TRBV7-2	15	CASSRDLAASYEQYF
many	TRBJ1-3	TRBV5-8	15	CASSSAAQSGNTIYF
many	TRBJ2-7	TRBV19	15	CASTDPGLGVAEQYF
many	TRBJ2-1	TRBV19	18	CASSSSGVALSSYNEQFF
-	TRBJ1-1	TRBV5-1	14	CASSLVVGNTEAFF